Listed below are T cell receptor beta chains from one sample, sequenced in a study of blood T cell repertoires in COVID-19. TCRdb's table, derived via immunoSEQ multiplex PCR, lists solely in-frame clones and lacks some. The table includes approximately 200,000 clones, 70% to 90% detected once. The material sequenced was peripheral blood. These receptors were taken from a man between 45 and 60 years old who had recovered from COVID-19. Each CDR3 is given with its conserved first and last residue. The order of the fields is J gene, clone size, D gene, V gene, CDR3 DNA, CDR3 protein. A D gene is named only where the DNA matches it firmly. Clone size is not always given. Where it is, it says once, few, many or a class for expanded clones.

TRBJ2-7 | - | TRBD1 | TRBV28 | TGTGCCAGCAGTTCATCCGGGACAGGGGGCTTCTACGAGCAGTACTTC | CASSSSGTGGFYEQYF
TRBJ2-7 | - | - | TRBV28 | TGTGCCAGCAGTTTCCACTCGGCGGGATCCGACTACGAGCAGTACTTC | CASSFHSAGSDYEQYF
TRBJ2-3 | - | - | TRBV12-3/TRBV12-4 | TGTGCCAGCAGGGACAGCTTCACAGATACGCAGTATTTT | CASRDSFTDTQYF
TRBJ1-5 | - | TRBD1 | TRBV7-2 | TGTGCCAGCAGCTCTACAGGGGGGGGTCAGCCCCAGCATTTT | CASSSTGGGQPQHF
TRBJ1-4 | - | TRBD1 | TRBV28 | TGTGCCAGCAGTCAAGATCAGACAGGGTATTTCGGAAAACTGTTTTTT | CASSQDQTGYFGKLFF
TRBJ2-5 | - | - | TRBV5-1 | TGCGCCAGCAGCTTGGCCGCGGAGACCCAGTACTTC | CASSLAAETQYF
TRBJ1-1 | - | TRBD1 | TRBV5-4 | TGTGCCAGCAGCCCGGGACAGATGAACACTGAAGCTTTCTTT | CASSPGQMNTEAFF
TRBJ1-1 | few | - | TRBV6-1 | TGTGCCAGCAGTGAATATCGCAGGGGAGCTACTGAAGCTTTCTTT | CASSEYRRGATEAFF
TRBJ1-1 | once | - | TRBV24-1 | TGTGCCACCAGTGATAGAGGGTTCACTGAAGCTTTCTTT | CATSDRGFTEAFF
TRBJ2-7 | few | TRBD2 | TRBV5-8 | TGTGCCAGCAGCTTGGGGGGACTAGCGGCATCCTACGAGCAGTACTTC | CASSLGGLAASYEQYF
TRBJ1-6 | once | - | TRBV6-2/TRBV6-3 | TGTGCCAGCAGTGACCTCAGGGATTCACCCCTCCACTTT | CASSDLRDSPLHF
TRBJ2-7 | - | TRBD2 | TRBV5-5 | TGTGCCAGCAGCCCCGGGACTAGCGGAACCTACGAGCAGTACTTC | CASSPGTSGTYEQYF
TRBJ1-4 | - | TRBD1 | TRBV28 | TGTGCCAGCAACACCAACAGGGACAGCGGTGAAAAACTGTTTTTT | CASNTNRDSGEKLFF
TRBJ2-5 | once | - | TRBV2 | TGTGCCAGCAAAAGACAGGACGTTAGCCAAGAGACCCAGTACTTC | CASKRQDVSQETQYF
TRBJ2-5 | once | - | TRBV7-2 | TGTGCCAGCAGCTTCGCAGGGGGGCAAGAGACCCAGTACTTC | CASSFAGGQETQYF
TRBJ2-1 | once | TRBD2 | TRBV6-6 | TGTGCCAGCATTTTCGGGTGGGAGGGAGACAATGAGCAGTTCTTC | CASIFGWEGDNEQFF
TRBJ1-4 | - | - | TRBV5-6 | TGTGCCAGCAGCTCCGGAGGGGCTAATGAAAAACTGTTTTTT | CASSSGGANEKLFF
TRBJ1-2 | - | TRBD1 | TRBV10-2 | TGCGCCAGCGGGGGACAGGTGTCTTTCTACGGCTACACCTTC | CASGGQVSFYGYTF
TRBJ2-2 | - | TRBD2 | TRBV7-9 | TGTGCCAGCAGCGCAGGGGGACTAGCATTTCCCGGGGAGCTGTTTTTT | CASSAGGLAFPGELFF
TRBJ2-1 | - | TRBD1 | TRBV19 | TGTGCCAGTAGTCGAAACAGGGGAGCCTACAATGAGCAGTTCTTC | CASSRNRGAYNEQFF
TRBJ2-3 | once | - | TRBV5-1 | TGCGCCAGCGCCCTGGCCAGGGCAGGGCGGGATACGCAGTATTTT | CASALARAGRDTQYF
TRBJ2-1 | - | - | TRBV7-9 | TGTGCCAGCATAGAGATGGGCGCCCACAATGAGCAGTTCTTC | CASIEMGAHNEQFF
TRBJ1-6 | - | - | TRBV20-1 | TGCAGTGCTAGTCAGGGGCCCCCCTCCTATAATTCACCCCTCCACTTT | CSASQGPPSYNSPLHF
TRBJ2-5 | - | TRBD2 | TRBV18 | TGTGCCAGCTCACCCACGGGACTACCCTCGGGGGAGACCCAGTACTTC | CASSPTGLPSGETQYF
TRBJ2-3 | - | - | TRBV28 | TGTGCCAGCAGTTTACCTAGCGCTAGAGATACGCAGTATTTT | CASSLPSARDTQYF
TRBJ2-7 | - | TRBD1 | TRBV15 | TGTGCCACCAGCAGACGACAGGGTTTCAACGAGCAGTACTTC | CATSRRQGFNEQYF
TRBJ2-7 | - | - | TRBV7-2 | TGTGCCAGCAGTCGTCCTCTCTACGAGCAGTACTTC | CASSRPLYEQYF
TRBJ1-4 | - | - | TRBV28 | TGTGCCAGCAGTCGCGGACTCTTTAGTAATGAAAAACTGTTTTTT | CASSRGLFSNEKLFF
TRBJ2-4 | - | - | TRBV5-6 | TGTGCCAGCAGCTTGGGCAGGCTAAACATTCAGTACTTC | CASSLGRLNIQYF
TRBJ1-6 | - | - | TRBV28 | TGTGCCAGCAGTCAGGGGTCCTCACCCCTCCACTTT | CASSQGSSPLHF
TRBJ2-1 | - | TRBD1 | TRBV28 | TGTGCCAGCAGTTCCCTGATGACAGGGGGGTGGTTCTTC | CASSSLMTGGWFF
TRBJ1-6 | - | - | TRBV7-8 | TGTGCCAGCAGCTTAGAGGGGAGGTATAATTCACCCCTCCACTTT | CASSLEGRYNSPLHF
TRBJ2-2 | - | TRBD2 | TRBV10-2 | TGCGCCAGCAGTGTTTCCAGCGGGAGGGCCGAGAGCACCGGGGAGCTGTTTTTT | CASSVSSGRAESTGELFF
TRBJ1-1 | - | TRBD1 | TRBV7-8 | TGTGCCAGCAGCTTAGCGGGACAGCTGAACACTGAAGCTTTCTTT | CASSLAGQLNTEAFF
TRBJ1-5 | - | - | TRBV2 | TGTGCCAGCGCAGACAGAACTAGCAATCAGCCCCAGCATTTT | CASADRTSNQPQHF